A selection of T cell receptor beta chains follows, all from one sample in a study of a mutant IDH1 vaccine in newly diagnosed glioma. TCRdb's copy holds only in-frame clones and misses some; the assay was immunoSEQ multiplex PCR. The sample yields roughly 48,000 clones, over 65% seen once. Their recognized antigens are unknown. The sequences come from PBMCs, collected from a glioma patient whose treatment included an IDH1 peptide vaccine. Every receptor here comes from a man aged 35-49 years with glioma. Each CDR3 is given with its conserved first and last residue. The D gene is left open where the match is weak. Size is stated for part of the rows, as once, few or many counts, or as a class when the clone is expanded.

>few|NA|TRBV5-6|TRBJ2-1|15
TGTGCCAGCAGCGGGGGGGCTAGCGGCCTCCATGAGCAGTTCTTC
CASSGGASGLHEQFF
>NA|NA|TRBV7-2|TRBJ2-5|14
TGTGCCAGCAGCCTCCAACAGGGTTCGGAGACCCAGTACTTC
CASSLQQGSETQYF
>NA|NA|TRBV10-1|TRBJ2-7|14
TGCGCCAGCAGCGCCCTTTCGGCCAGTTCGGAGCAGTACTTC
CASSALSASSEQYF
>few|NA|TRBV11-3|TRBJ1-4|14
TGTGCCAGCACCATTGGACAAGAGGGGGAAAAACTGTTTTTT
CASTIGQEGEKLFF
>once|NA|TRBV13|TRBJ1-1|14
TGTGCCAGCAGCTTAGGCCTGACGGGAACTGAAGCTTTCTTT
CASSLGLTGTEAFF
>NA|TRBD1|TRBV27|TRBJ2-1|15
TGTGCCAGCAGCCGGGACAGGGGCATATGGAATGAGCAGTTCTTC
CASSRDRGIWNEQFF
>NA|TRBD1|TRBV6-1|TRBJ2-3|14
TGTGCCAGCAGCCCACGGACAGGGACAGATACGCAGTATTTT
CASSPRTGTDTQYF
>NA|NA|TRBV7-2|TRBJ2-3|15
TGTGCCAGCAGCGCTAGCAGAACTAGCACAGATACGCAGTATTTT
CASSASRTSTDTQYF
>NA|NA|TRBV6-6|TRBJ1-1|14
TGTGCCAGCAGCGCGATAAGGGGGAACACTGAAGCTTTCTTT
CASSAIRGNTEAFF
>once|TRBD2|TRBV9|TRBJ2-2|14
TGTGCCAGCAGTGTGGGAGGGTCCACCGGGGAGCTGTTTTTT
CASSVGGSTGELFF
>NA|TRBD1|TRBV11-2|TRBJ1-2|16
TGTGCCAGCAGCCCGGACAGGGGGCACACTAACTATGGCTACACCTTC
CASSPDRGHTNYGYTF
>few|TRBD2|TRBV6-4|TRBJ2-1|14
TGTGCCAGCAGTGAAGGGCTAGCGGGAGATGAGCAGTTCTTC
CASSEGLAGDEQFF
>NA|TRBD1|TRBV7-2|TRBJ2-7|15
TGTGCCAGCAGCCCACGACAGGGCCTGACCTACGAGCAGTACTTC
CASSPRQGLTYEQYF
>few|NA|TRBV5-1|TRBJ1-3|14
TGCGCCAGCAGCTTGGTCGGAGAAGGAAACACCATATATTTT
CASSLVGEGNTIYF
>NA|TRBD2|TRBV2|TRBJ2-5|18
TGTGCCAGCAGTGAAGCGCACCTTCGGACTAGCGGCCAAGAGACCCAGTACTTC
CASSEAHLRTSGQETQYF
>NA|TRBD1|TRBV6-5|TRBJ1-2|15
TGTGCCAGCAGTGTTGGACAGGGCTGGAACTATGGCTACACCTTC
CASSVGQGWNYGYTF
>NA|TRBD1|TRBV11-2|TRBJ1-1|16
TGTGCCAGCAGCTTACCACAGGGGGGAGTGAACACTGAAGCTTTCTTT
CASSLPQGGVNTEAFF
>NA|TRBD1|TRBV7-2|TRBJ1-3|16
TGTGCCAGCAGCTTGGAACAGGGGGCGAGGGGAAACACCATATATTTT
CASSLEQGARGNTIYF
>NA|TRBD1|TRBV19|TRBJ2-2|18
TGTGCCAGTAGTATAGATGGAAGGCAACAGGGGTTGACCGGGGAGCTGTTTTTT
CASSIDGRQQGLTGELFF
>NA|TRBD1|TRBV5-4|TRBJ2-1|16
TGTGCCAGCAGACTGAATCCGGGACAGGGAGTAGTAGAGCAGTTCTTC
CASRLNPGQGVVEQFF
>NA|NA|TRBV7-8|TRBJ2-5|14
TGTGCCAGCAGCTTAGGTCGCAGGGAAGAGACCCAGTACTTC
CASSLGRREETQYF
>NA|NA|TRBV7-8|TRBJ2-3|14
TGTGCCAGCAGCTTGGCCCCATTCACAGATACGCAGTATTTT
CASSLAPFTDTQYF
>NA|NA|TRBV29-1|TRBJ2-2|12
TGCAGCGGCTCGGAGAGGACCGGGGAGCTGTTTTTT
CSGSERTGELFF
>NA|TRBD1|TRBV6-5|TRBJ1-2|14
TGTGCCAGCAGTCAACAGGGGCCTTTGGGTGGCTACACCTTC
CASSQQGPLGGYTF
>NA|TRBD1|TRBV14|TRBJ2-7|16
TGTGCCAGCAGCCGAACTTGGGGGACAGTACACTACGAGCAGTACTTC
CASSRTWGTVHYEQYF
>NA|NA|TRBV6-5|TRBJ1-1|11
TGTGCCAGCAGTTGGGAGACTGAAGCTTTCTTT
CASSWETEAFF
>once|NA|TRBV7-9|TRBJ2-3|11
TGTGCCAGCAGCTCTCGGGATACGCAGTATTTT
CASSSRDTQYF
>NA|NA|TRBV7-2|TRBJ1-3|14
TGTGCCAGCAGCTCCCCGGGGTGGGGAAACACCATATATTTT
CASSSPGWGNTIYF
>NA|NA|TRBV6-6|TRBJ2-3|15
TGTGCCAGCAGTTACTCGAACCCTACAACAGATACGCAGTATTTT
CASSYSNPTTDTQYF
>NA|NA|TRBV7-2|TRBJ2-5|14
TGTGCCAGCAGCTTAATCCGAGCCCAAGAGACCCAGTACTTC
CASSLIRAQETQYF
>NA|TRBD2|TRBV7-9|TRBJ2-3|17
TGTGCCAGCAGCTTTTCTCCTAGCGGGGGAGGCAGGGCTACGCAGTATTTT
CASSFSPSGGGRATQYF